The 16 T cell receptor beta chains given below trace back to one sample, sequenced in a study of blood T cell repertoires in COVID-19 (dated by TCRdb to 2020 to 2021). The library was prepared using the immunoSEQ multiplex PCR assay. TCRdb provides this immuneACCESS table in a form limited to in-frame rearrangements. Some clones are lacking; in checked studies, under half of them reflect an unresolved V gene, and why the rest are absent is not known. The sample includes 250,000 or so clones, with about 90% observed a single time. The ten largest account for 2.1% of the sample. The sample was peripheral blood. Receptors were obtained from a woman aged 55-69 years with COVID-19, enrolled during active disease.

The chain uses TRBV4-2 and TRBJ2-7; no reliable D call. V was pared by 0 bases and J by 6 bases, with 6 bases between. This CDR3 is built from 12 residues. Germline assignment: CDR1 LGHNA and CDR2 YNFKEQ. CDR3 sequence: CASSQDPGEQYF. The DNA for the CDR3 is TGTGCCAGCAGCCAAGATCCGGGCGAGCAGTACTTC.

This clone has only one observation. V usage is TRBV19 and J usage is TRBJ1-1, with 7 nucleotides matching TRBD1. CDR3 length equals 12 residues. Germline values: CDR1 LNHDA, CDR2 SQIVND (reference sequence). V was clipped by 10 bases and J by 3 bases; unmatched bases: 5. The CDR3 DNA follows: TGTGCCACCCGACAGGGAGACACTGAAGCTTTCTTT. Amino acids: CATRQGDTEAFF.

This clone was detected a few times. The chain carries TRBV5-4 and TRBJ1-1; perhaps TRBD1 as D (5 bases). V lost 4 bases, J lost 0 bases, and 16 bases lay in between. CDR1 is SGHNT, CDR2 YYREEE, per germline (reference sequence). The CDR3 loop spans 16 amino acids. This CDR3 is CASSPPGLGLNTEAFF. Here the CDR3 DNA reads TGTGCCAGCAGCCCCCCAGGGTTGGGCCTGAACACTGAAGCTTTCTTT.

The V call is TRBV27, the J call TRBJ1-1, with a tentative D call TRBD1 (6 bases). Germline CDR1 reads MNHEY; CDR2 reads SMNVEV (reference sequence). This CDR3 is 16 amino acids long. V was trimmed by 5 bases and J by 1 base, leaving 17 bases between them. The CDR3 nucleotides are TGTGCCAGCAGTCCCCAGGGGCGGCCATCGAACACTGAAGCTTTCTTT. Translated: CASSPQGRPSNTEAFF.

This chain links TRBV3-1 (or the pseudogene TRBV3-2) with TRBJ1-1; the D is unclear. Trimming took 1 base from V and 4 from J, leaving 10 bases between them. CDR1 and CDR2 (germline): LGHDT, YNNKEL (reference sequence). The CDR3 has 14 residues. CDR3 in DNA: TGTGCCAGCAGCCAAGGTTCCCGGGGCACTGAAGCTTTCTTT. It codes for CASSQGSRGTEAFF.

With respect to this clone: A read error is likely, as this CDR3 ends without the conserved phenylalanine or tryptophan. This chain uses TRBV18 with TRBJ1-5; 9 positions match TRBD1. The V and J ends lost 2 bases and 1 base, in that order; junction bases with no gene match: 3. The CDR3 covers 16 residues. Germline values: CDR1 KGHSH, CDR2 LQKENI. CDR3 region: CASSPGQGISNQPQHV. In nucleotides, the CDR3 is TGTGCCAGCTCACCAGGACAGGGGATAAGCAATCAGCCCCAGCATGTT.

This chain joins TRBV3-1 (or the pseudogene TRBV3-2) and TRBJ1-1; TRBD1 is a possible D gene (6 bases). V was cut by 5 bases and J by 1 base, with 11 bases left in between. The CDR3 loop spans 14 amino acids. Germline lookup yields CDR1 LGHDT and CDR2 YNNKEL (reference sequence). CDR3 protein: CASSEVGANTEAFF. CDR3 nucleotides: TGTGCCAGCAGCGAAGTGGGGGCGAACACTGAAGCTTTCTTT.

The V and J genes are TRBV7-2 and TRBJ2-3, with D possibly TRBD2 on 6 matching bases. Germline CDR1 SGHTA, CDR2 FQGNSA. CDR3 length: 15 amino acids. V shed 2 bases and J shed 2 bases, with 11 bases lying between them. Here the CDR3 DNA reads TGTGCCAGCAGCTTAAACGGGGAGGACACAGATACGCAGTATTTT. It codes for CASSLNGEDTDTQYF.

The CDR3 sequence is CASSEAQGPTYTF. CDR3 coding DNA: TGTGCCAGCAGTGAAGCGCAGGGTCCGACCTACACCTTC. The chain uses TRBV6-1 and TRBJ1-2, with a tentative D call TRBD1 (5 bases). There are 13 residues in the CDR3. Per the germline V gene, CDR1 is MNHNS and CDR2 is SASEGT. V was clipped by 0 bases and J by 10 bases, with 12 bases between them.

The CDR3 DNA follows: TGCGCCAGCAGTGACCCAGGGATGGGGACAGATACGCAGTATTTT. Its protein is CASSDPGMGTDTQYF. V usage is TRBV10-2 and J usage is TRBJ2-3; TRBD1 might be the D (5 bases). The CDR3 is 15 residues long. With 3 bases removed from V and 3 bases from J, the gap between germline ends came to 13 bases. Germline V gene sequence: CDR1 WSHSY, CDR2 SAAADI.

This clone was picked up a small number of times. The chain recombines TRBV15 with TRBJ1-2, with TRBD1 matching over 10 bases. The CDR3 runs to 14 residues. V lost 8 bases and J lost 4; bases outside the gene matches: 7. Germline V gene lookup returns CDR1 LNHNV and CDR2 YYDKDF (reference sequence). The CDR3 DNA reads as TGTGCCACCGTTGGGACAGGGGATTTCTATGGCTACACCTTC. The encoded protein is CATVGTGDFYGYTF.

The chain recombines TRBV19 with TRBJ1-1; 8 nucleotides match TRBD1. Looked up from germline, CDR1 is LNHDA and CDR2 is SQIVND (reference sequence). V lost 6 bases, J lost 3 bases, and 6 bases stayed unmatched. This CDR3 is 14 amino acids long. The DNA for the CDR3 is TGTGCCAGTAGGGCGGACAGGGTCGACACTGAAGCTTTCTTT. This encodes CASRADRVDTEAFF.

The chain uses TRBV19 and TRBJ1-5, with D maybe TRBD1 (5 bases). The CDR3 is made up of 14 amino acids. In germline, CDR1 is LNHDA, CDR2 SQIVND (reference sequence). V was pared by 5 bases and J by 3 bases, with 11 bases between. CDR3 sequence (DNA): TGTGCCAGTAGTCATGACAGAAACAATCAGCCCCAGCATTTT. This codes for CASSHDRNNQPQHF.

The chain carries TRBV15 and TRBJ1-1, with 8 positions matching TRBD1. CDR1 is LNHNV, CDR2 YYDKDF, per germline (reference sequence). After removal of 6 bases from V and 5 bases from J, the junction contained 5 bases not matched to a gene. There are 13 residues in the CDR3. DNA of the CDR3: TGTGCCACCAGAAGACAGGGGTCGACTGAAGCTTTCTTT. This encodes CATRRQGSTEAFF.

The rearrangement links TRBV12-3 or TRBV12-4 to TRBJ2-5, with D possibly being TRBD1 (6 bases). This CDR3 contains 13 residues. V lost 4 bases and J 4 bases, leaving 10 bases between the germline ends. The CDR3 is CASSSRGRETQYF. CDR3 sequence (DNA): TGTGCCAGCAGTTCCAGGGGAAGAGAGACCCAGTACTTC.

The genes are TRBV10-3 and TRBJ1-5; TRBD1 matches 10 bases. The CDR3 is made up of 15 amino acids. Germline values: CDR1 ENHRY, CDR2 SYGVKD. The junction had 9 bases not matched to a gene; V was cut back by 7 bases and J by 6 bases. The CDR3 loop reads CAINDDRGRGQPQHF. CDR3 sequence (DNA): TGTGCCATCAACGATGACAGGGGGCGCGGTCAGCCCCAGCATTTT.